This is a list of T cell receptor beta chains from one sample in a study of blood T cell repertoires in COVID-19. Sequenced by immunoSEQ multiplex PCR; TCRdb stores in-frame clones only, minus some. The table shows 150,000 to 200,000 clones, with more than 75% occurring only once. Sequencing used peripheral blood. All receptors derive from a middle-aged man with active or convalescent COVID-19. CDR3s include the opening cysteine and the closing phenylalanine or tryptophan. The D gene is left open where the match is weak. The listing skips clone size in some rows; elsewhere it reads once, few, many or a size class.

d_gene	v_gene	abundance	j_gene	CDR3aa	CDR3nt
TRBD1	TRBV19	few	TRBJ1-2	CASSRERQGLYGYTF	TGTGCCAGTAGTAGGGAAAGACAGGGCCTCTATGGCTACACCTTC
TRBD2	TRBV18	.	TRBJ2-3	CASSPGRLAGGTDTQYF	TGTGCCAGCTCACCGGGCAGACTAGCGGGAGGGACAGATACGCAGTATTTT
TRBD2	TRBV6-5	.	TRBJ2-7	CASSGLAGSYEQYF	TGTGCCAGCAGCGGACTAGCGGGCTCGTACGAGCAGTACTTC
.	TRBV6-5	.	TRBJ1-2	CASSPQFNYGYTF	TGTGCCAGCAGTCCCCAGTTTAACTATGGCTACACCTTC
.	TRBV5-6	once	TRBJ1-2	CASSSGHWGYTF	TGTGCCAGCAGCTCAGGGCATTGGGGCTACACCTTC
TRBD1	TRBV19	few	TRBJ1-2	CASSRRQGVGYGYTF	TGTGCCAGTAGTAGACGACAGGGGGTGGGCTATGGCTACACCTTC
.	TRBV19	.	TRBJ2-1	CASSRTTYNEQFF	TGTGCCAGTAGTAGGACTACTTACAATGAGCAGTTCTTC
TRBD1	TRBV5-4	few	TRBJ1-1	CASSLGTGAEAFF	TGTGCCAGCAGCTTGGGGACAGGGGCTGAAGCTTTCTTT
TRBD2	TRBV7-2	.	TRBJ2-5	CASKKGLAGDWETQYF	TGTGCCAGCAAAAAGGGACTAGCGGGAGACTGGGAGACCCAGTACTTC
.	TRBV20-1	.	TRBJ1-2	CSASRSGNYGYTF	TGCAGTGCTAGTAGAAGCGGGAACTATGGCTACACCTTC
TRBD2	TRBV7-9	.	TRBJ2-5	CASSETPSLLAGDQETQYF	TGTGCCAGCAGCGAAACGCCATCCCTTCTAGCGGGGGACCAAGAGACCCAGTACTTC
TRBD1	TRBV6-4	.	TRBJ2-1	CASSLPGTGINEQFF	TGTGCCAGCAGTCTACCGGGGACAGGAATTAATGAGCAGTTCTTC
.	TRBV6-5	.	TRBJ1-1	CAGSSGQVMNTEAFF	TGTGCCGGCTCGTCAGGGCAGGTGATGAACACTGAAGCTTTCTTT
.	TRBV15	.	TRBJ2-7	CATSRDRAGQLYEQYF	TGTGCCACCAGCAGAGATAGGGCGGGACAGCTCTACGAGCAGTACTTC
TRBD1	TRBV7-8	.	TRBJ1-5	CASSRQGGVDQPQHF	TGTGCCAGCAGCCGCCAGGGGGGAGTGGATCAGCCCCAGCATTTT
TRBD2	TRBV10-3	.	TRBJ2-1	CAISERGGGDNEQFF	TGTGCCATCAGTGAGCGCGGGGGTGGAGACAATGAGCAGTTCTTC
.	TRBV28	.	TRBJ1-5	CASRAPGASRNQPQHF	TGTGCCAGCAGGGCCCCAGGGGCGTCGCGCAATCAGCCCCAGCATTTT
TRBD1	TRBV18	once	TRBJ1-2	CASSPPRPTGVNYGYTF	TGTGCCAGCTCACCTCCCCGCCCGACAGGGGTTAACTATGGCTACACCTTC
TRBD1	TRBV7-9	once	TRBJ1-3	CASSPRQGSGNTIYF	TGTGCCAGCAGCCCCCGACAGGGCTCTGGAAACACCATATATTTT
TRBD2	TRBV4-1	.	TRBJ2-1	CASSYSGTQYNEQFF	TGCGCCAGCAGCTATAGCGGGACGCAATACAATGAGCAGTTCTTC
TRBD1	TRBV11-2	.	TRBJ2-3	CASSSRQGVKQYF	TGTGCCAGCAGCTCCCGACAGGGCGTTAAGCAGTATTTT
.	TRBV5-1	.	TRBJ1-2	CASSLSTNYGYTF	TGCGCCAGCAGCTTGAGCACCAACTATGGCTACACCTTC
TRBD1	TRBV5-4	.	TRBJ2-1	CASSRPGTGPEQFF	TGTGCCAGCAGCCGTCCCGGGACAGGCCCTGAGCAGTTCTTC
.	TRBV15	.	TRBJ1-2	CATSRGTDDYGYTF	TGTGCCACCAGCAGAGGAACAGACGACTATGGCTACACCTTC
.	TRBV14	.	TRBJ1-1	CASSSPSPGLNTEAFF	TGTGCCAGCAGCTCCCCCTCCCCAGGGTTAAACACTGAAGCTTTCTTT
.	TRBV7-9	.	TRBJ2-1	CASSNYTNRSYNEQFF	TGTGCCAGCAGCAACTACACGAACCGCTCCTACAATGAGCAGTTCTTC
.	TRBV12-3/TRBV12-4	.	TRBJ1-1	CASSLGAYIEAFF	TGTGCCAGCAGTTTGGGGGCTTACATTGAAGCTTTCTTT
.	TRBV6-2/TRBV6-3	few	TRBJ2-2	CASSHQGTGELFF	TGTGCCAGCAGTCACCAGGGGACCGGGGAGCTGTTTTTT
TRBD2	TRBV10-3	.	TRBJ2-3	CAISESRGGGSDTQYF	TGTGCCATCAGTGAGTCAAGGGGCGGGGGGTCGGATACGCAGTATTTT
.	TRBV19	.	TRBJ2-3	CASSRVGGNTDTQYF	TGTGCCAGTAGTAGGGTGGGAGGAAACACAGATACGCAGTATTTT
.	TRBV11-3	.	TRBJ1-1	CASSLAGEVEAFF	TGTGCCAGCAGCTTAGCGGGGGAAGTCGAAGCTTTCTTT
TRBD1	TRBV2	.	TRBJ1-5	CASRQGYDTQHF	TGTGCCAGTAGACAGGGTTATGATACCCAGCATTTT
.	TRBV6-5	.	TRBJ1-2	CASRDRLYGYTF	TGTGCCAGCAGAGACAGACTCTATGGCTACACCTTC
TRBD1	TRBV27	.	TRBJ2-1	CASSSRGLTGGQGEQFF	TGTGCCAGCAGTTCTCGCGGACTGACAGGGGGCCAGGGTGAGCAGTTCTTC
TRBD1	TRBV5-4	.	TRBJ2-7	CASSSGQGAREQYF	TGTGCCAGCAGCTCGGGACAGGGGGCGAGAGAGCAGTACTTC
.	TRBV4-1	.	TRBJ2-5	CASSQGRGASNQETQYF	TGCGCCAGCAGCCAAGGTCGGGGGGCGTCGAACCAAGAGACCCAGTACTTC
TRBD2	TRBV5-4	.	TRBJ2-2	CASSFTGLVLSGELFF	TGTGCCAGCAGCTTCACGGGACTAGTTTTATCCGGGGAGCTGTTTTTT
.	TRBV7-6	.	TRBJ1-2	CASSPGGELGGYGYTF	TGTGCCAGCAGCCCCGGGGGGGAGCTAGGGGGCTATGGCTACACCTTC
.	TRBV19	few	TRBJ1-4	CASSPPRRGGEKLFF	TGTGCCAGTAGCCCTCCGAGGAGGGGCGGTGAAAAACTGTTTTTT
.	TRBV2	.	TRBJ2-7	CASSGLRSYEQYF	TGTGCCAGCAGCGGACTTAGATCCTACGAGCAGTACTTC
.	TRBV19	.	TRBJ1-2	CASSPRGNYGYTF	TGTGCCAGTAGCCCAAGGGGCAACTATGGCTACACCTTC
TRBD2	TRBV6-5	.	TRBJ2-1	CASSRPPSGRGEQFF	TGTGCCAGCAGTCGCCCTCCTAGCGGGAGAGGCGAGCAGTTCTTC
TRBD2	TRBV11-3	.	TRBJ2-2	CASSLVAGATTGELFF	TGTGCCAGCAGCTTAGTGGCGGGAGCGACCACCGGGGAGCTGTTTTTT
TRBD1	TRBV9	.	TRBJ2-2	CASSVPGQGDTGELFF	TGTGCCAGCAGCGTACCGGGACAGGGGGATACCGGGGAGCTGTTTTTT
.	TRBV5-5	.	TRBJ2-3	CASSLDPGTDTQYF	TGTGCCAGCAGCTTGGACCCCGGGACAGATACGCAGTATTTT
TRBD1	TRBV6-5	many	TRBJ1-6	CASSPRQGMNSPLHF	TGTGCCAGCAGCCCCAGACAGGGTATGAATTCACCCCTCCACTTT
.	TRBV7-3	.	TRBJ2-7	CASSLIQGAEQYF	TGTGCCAGCAGCTTAATTCAGGGTGCCGAGCAGTACTTC
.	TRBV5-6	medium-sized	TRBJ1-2	CASSPGTGGYGYTF	TGTGCCAGCAGCCCAGGGACGGGGGGATATGGCTACACCTTC
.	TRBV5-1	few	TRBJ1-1	CASSSYTMNTEAFF	TGCGCCAGCAGCTCTTATACAATGAACACTGAAGCTTTCTTT
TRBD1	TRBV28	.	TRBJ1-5	CASRSGTGKGNQPQHF	TGTGCCAGCAGGAGCGGGACAGGGAAAGGCAATCAGCCCCAGCATTTT
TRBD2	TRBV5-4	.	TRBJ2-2	CASSLGSGVNTGELFF	TGTGCCAGCAGCTTAGGTAGCGGGGTTAACACCGGGGAGCTGTTTTTT
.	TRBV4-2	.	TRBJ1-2	CASSQELLGYGYTF	TGTGCCAGCAGCCAGGAGCTTCTCGGCTATGGCTACACCTTC
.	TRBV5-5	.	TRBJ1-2	CASSSLTGAAGYTF	TGTGCCAGCAGCTCCCTCACAGGAGCCGCTGGCTACACCTTC
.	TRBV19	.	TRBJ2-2	CASSRSLNTGELFF	TGTGCCAGTAGTCGGTCATTGAACACCGGGGAGCTGTTTTTT